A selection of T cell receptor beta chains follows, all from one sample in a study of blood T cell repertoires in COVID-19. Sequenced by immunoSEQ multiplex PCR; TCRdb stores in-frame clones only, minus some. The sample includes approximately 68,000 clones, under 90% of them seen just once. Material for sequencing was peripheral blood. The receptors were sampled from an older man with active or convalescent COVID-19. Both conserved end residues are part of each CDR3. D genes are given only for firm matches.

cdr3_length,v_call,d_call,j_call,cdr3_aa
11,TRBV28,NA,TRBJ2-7,CASSLRYEQYF
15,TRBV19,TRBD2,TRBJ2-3,CASSIGGSRTDTQYF
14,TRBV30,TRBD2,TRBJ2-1,CAWLTSPGGGEQFF
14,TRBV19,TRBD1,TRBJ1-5,CASRTTGGNQPQHF
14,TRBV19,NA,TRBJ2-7,CASSIADTTYEQYF
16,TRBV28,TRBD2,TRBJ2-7,CASSPWTSGRAYEQYF
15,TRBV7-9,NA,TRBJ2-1,CASRLTGSPYNEQFF
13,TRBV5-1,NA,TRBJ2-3,CASSLGTIDTQYF
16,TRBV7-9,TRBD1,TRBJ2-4,CASSPGQGSTKNIQYF
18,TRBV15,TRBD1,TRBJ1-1,CATSSQQGARSRNTEAFF